This T cell receptor (beta chain) was obtained from a study of cytomegalovirus exposure and HLA in healthy donors. Study outcomes and limitations: Of the V segments, some could not be distinguished, including TRBV6-2 and TRBV6-3, and were excluded. Later analysis identified a missense DCLRE1C variant that was linked to TCR beta V- and J-gene trimming.

Vbeta (60) and Jbeta (13) primers were used in the PCR. Assay used: immunoSEQ multiplex PCR; TCRdb lists only in-frame clones, some missing. The sample holds fewer than 250,000 clones, about 81% seen once. Remarks on this clone: Its matching antigen is unknown.

The CDR3 is made up of 15 amino acids. With 1 base clipped from V and 4 bases from J, the junction kept 4 bases outside the gene matches. CDR1 and CDR2 from the germline V gene are SGHRS and YFSETQ. Sequenced input: PBMCs. This TCR derives from a man younger than 30 in good health and CMV-seronegative. The V gene is TRBV5-1, the J gene TRBJ2-7; 11 bases fit TRBD1. The CDR3 coding sequence is TGCGCCAGCAGCTTGTATAGGGACAGGGGGTACGAGCAGTACTTC. Protein product: CASSLYRDRGYEQYF.